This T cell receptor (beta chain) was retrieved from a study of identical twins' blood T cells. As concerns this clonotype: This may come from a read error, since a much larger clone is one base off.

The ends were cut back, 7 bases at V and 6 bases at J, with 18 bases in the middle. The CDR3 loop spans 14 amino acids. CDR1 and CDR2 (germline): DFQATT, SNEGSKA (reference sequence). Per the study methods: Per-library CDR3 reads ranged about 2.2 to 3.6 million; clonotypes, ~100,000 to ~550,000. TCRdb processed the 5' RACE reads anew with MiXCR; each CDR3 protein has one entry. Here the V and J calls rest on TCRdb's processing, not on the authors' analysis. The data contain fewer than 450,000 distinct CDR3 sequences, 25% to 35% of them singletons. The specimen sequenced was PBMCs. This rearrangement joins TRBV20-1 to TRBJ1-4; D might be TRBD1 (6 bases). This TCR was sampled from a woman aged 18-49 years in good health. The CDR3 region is CSVQEGGTDEKLFF. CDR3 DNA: TGCAGTGTTCAAGAAGGGGGGACGGATGAAAAACTGTTTTTT.